The 27 T cell receptor beta chains listed next were all sequenced from one sample in a study of blood T cell repertoires in COVID-19. Only in-frame clones appear in the TCRdb table, and some are missing; sequencing was by immunoSEQ multiplex PCR. The table has 150,000 or so clones, approximately 88% seen once; the top ten hold over 4%. Sequencing was carried out using PBMCs or T cells enriched from blood (not recorded which). Receptors originate from a man between 65 and 79 years old who had been exposed to COVID-19.

This chain connects TRBV12-3 or TRBV12-4 to TRBJ1-1, with D perhaps TRBD1 (5 bases). The CDR3 totals 13 residues. V was pared by 6 bases and J by 6 bases, with 14 bases between. The CDR3: CASSFERDSEAFF. The CDR3 DNA sequence: TGTGCCAGCAGCTTCGAAAGGGACTCTGAAGCTTTCTTT.

As DNA, the CDR3 is TGCGCCAGCAGCTTTGCACAGGCGAACACTGAAGCTTTCTTT. Protein sequence: CASSFAQANTEAFF. The chain uses TRBV5-1 and TRBJ1-1; TRBD1 is a possible D gene (5 bases). CDR3 length equals 14 residues. Germline CDR1 is SGHRS and CDR2 is YFSETQ. The V end lost 2 bases, the J end lost 1 base, and 9 bases lay between the germline ends.

The chain employs TRBV5-4 and TRBJ2-5; D might be TRBD1 (6 bases). V shed 5 bases and J shed 2 bases, with 13 bases lying between them. This CDR3 region has 14 residues. Germline assignment: CDR1 SGHNT and CDR2 YYREEE (reference sequence). DNA for the CDR3: TGTGCCAGCAGGATGTCAGGGGTACAAGAGACCCAGTACTTC. Encoded protein: CASRMSGVQETQYF.

This clone was recorded only once. This chain links TRBV28 with TRBJ1-5, with D possibly TRBD1 on 5 matching bases. This CDR3 is 14 amino acids long. CDR1 is MDHEN, CDR2 SYDVKM, per germline. The V and J ends lost 2 bases and 2 bases respectively, with 7 bases between them. CDR3 sequence (DNA): TGTGCCAGCAGTTTAGGACACCGCAATCAGCCCCAGCATTTT. This codes for CASSLGHRNQPQHF.

This chain links TRBV11-2 with TRBJ1-5; a possible D gene is TRBD1 (5 bases). The V gene lost 2 bases and the J gene lost 8 bases, with 16 bases spanning the gap. The germline V gene has CDR1 SGHAT and CDR2 FQNNGV. This CDR3 is 15 amino acids long. The chain's CDR3 is CASSLFGQGGEPQHF. The CDR3 DNA is TGTGCCAGCAGCTTATTCGGGCAGGGCGGCGAGCCCCAGCATTTT.

The chain recombines TRBV10-2 with TRBJ2-5, with D perhaps TRBD2 (5 bases). This CDR3 is 14 amino acids long. Germline V lookup: CDR1 WSHSY, CDR2 SAAADI. V was pared by 7 bases and J by 4 bases, with 16 bases between. The chain's CDR3 is CASMERGSGETQYF. The DNA of the CDR3 is TGCGCCAGCATGGAGCGAGGGAGTGGAGAGACCCAGTACTTC.

The chain carries TRBV7-9 and TRBJ1-3; D is possibly TRBD1 (6 bases). V was pared by 7 bases and J by 2 bases, with 15 bases between. Germline V gene lookup returns CDR1 SEHNR and CDR2 FQNEAQ (reference sequence). This CDR3 has 15 amino acids. The CDR3 DNA follows: TGTGCCAGCACCAACGGGGGGGCAGCTGGAAACACCATATATTTT. It yields the protein CASTNGGAAGNTIYF.

Only one count was recorded for this clone. The chain combines TRBV6-5 with TRBJ1-2, with D tentatively TRBD1 (6 bases). V gave up 5 bases and J gave up 9 bases, with 22 bases separating them. Germline V gene lookup returns CDR1 MNHEY and CDR2 SVGAGI. The CDR3 length is 15 residues. CDR3 residues: CASSQTLRDTMRYTF. For the CDR3, the DNA is TGTGCCAGCAGTCAGACCCTTCGGGACACAATGCGCTACACCTTC.

This clone has just one count. The chain joins TRBV4-1 to TRBJ2-6; D ambiguous. The CDR3 sequence is 15 residues long. With 1 base removed from V and 4 bases from J, the gap between germline ends came to 8 bases. CDR1 is MGHRA and CDR2 is YSYEKL in the germline V gene. For the CDR3, the DNA is TGCGCCAGCAGCCAAGTAGCATCCGGGGCCAACGTCCTGACTTTC. It yields the protein CASSQVASGANVLTF.

CDR3 sequence reads: CASSQDHGGGETQYF. The CDR3 DNA reads TGCGCCAGCAGCCAAGATCATGGAGGTGGAGAGACCCAGTACTTC. The genes are TRBV4-3 and TRBJ2-5; perhaps TRBD2 as D (5 bases). V lost 0 bases and J 4 bases, leaving 12 bases between the germline ends. In germline, CDR1 is LGHNA, CDR2 YSLEER. CDR3 size: 15 residues.

The rearrangement links TRBV2 to TRBJ1-2; D perhaps matches TRBD1 (6 bases). The CDR3 consists of 14 residues. Trimming removed 5 bases at V and 8 bases at J, with 18 bases between. Germline V gene sequence: CDR1 SNHLY, CDR2 FYNNEI. Here the CDR3 DNA reads TGTGCCAGCAGTTACACTCCGGACAGTCGCGGCTACACCTTC. This codes for CASSYTPDSRGYTF.

The chain combines TRBV27 with TRBJ1-1; D is perhaps TRBD1 (5 bases). This CDR3 comprises 11 residues. Trimming shortened V by 7 bases and J by 10 bases, and 13 bases separated the two germline ends. Germline CDR1 MNHEY, CDR2 SMNVEV (reference sequence). The CDR3 DNA reads as TGTGCCAGCATCCTCGACAGAAGAGCTTTCTTT. It codes for CASILDRRAFF.

V usage is TRBV7-9 and J usage is TRBJ1-1; TRBD1 is a possible D gene (5 bases). The V end was cut by 5 bases, the J end by 1 base, with 11 bases between. The CDR3 spans 14 residues. The germline V gene has CDR1 SEHNR and CDR2 FQNEAQ (reference sequence). The CDR3 reads CASSGTQGNTEAFF. CDR3 in DNA: TGTGCCAGCAGCGGAACGCAGGGGAACACTGAAGCTTTCTTT.

This chain connects TRBV6-4 to TRBJ2-7; 9 nucleotides agree with TRBD2. Germline CDR1 MRHNA, CDR2 SNTAGT. The CDR3 runs 20 residues. The trim removed 2 bases at V and 0 bases at J, leaving 17 bases unmatched. Written as DNA, the CDR3 is TGTGCCAGCAGTGACCCCACCCTAGCGGGAACCCAGAGGAGCTCCTACGAGCAGTACTTC. It encodes CASSDPTLAGTQRSSYEQYF.

The rearrangement joins TRBV19 to TRBJ1-6, with TRBD1 matching 9 bases. The CDR3 contains 16 residues. In germline, CDR1 is LNHDA, CDR2 SQIVND (reference sequence). V lost 5 bases to trimming and J lost 7 bases; unmatched junction nucleotides: 9. CDR3 sequence: CASSPRDRVRNSPLHF. The CDR3 DNA sequence: TGTGCCAGTAGTCCTCGGGACAGGGTTCGGAATTCACCCCTCCACTTT.

About this clone: This same CDR3 is encoded by further DNA sequences in the sample. The chain carries TRBV11-2 and TRBJ2-7, with unresolved D. The CDR3 length is 11 residues. The V end lost 6 bases, the J end lost 2 bases, and 5 bases lay between the germline ends. CDR1 SGHAT and CDR2 FQNNGV come from the germline V gene. For the CDR3, the DNA is TGTGCCAGCAGTTCCACCTACGAGCAGTACTTC. It is translated as CASSSTYEQYF. The full variable domain, in which reference TRBV11-2 and TRBJ2-7 provide the parts outside the CDR3, is EAGVAQSPRYKIIEKRQSVAFWCNPISGHATLYWYQQILGQGPKLLIQFQNNGVVDDSQLPKDRFSAERLKGVDSTLKIQPAKLEDSAVYLCASSSTYEQYFGPGTRLTVT.

The rearrangement uses TRBV13 and TRBJ2-5; perhaps TRBD2 as D (6 bases). This CDR3 contains 15 residues. The ends were cut back, 4 bases at V and 1 base at J, with 13 bases in the middle. Germline CDR1 and CDR2: PRHDT and FYEKMQ (reference sequence). The CDR3 reads CASSSRGLLQETQYF. The CDR3 nucleotides are TGTGCCAGCAGCTCCCGGGGGTTGCTCCAAGAGACCCAGTACTTC.

The genes are TRBV25-1 and TRBJ1-1; a possible D gene is TRBD1 (5 bases). This CDR3 contains 12 residues. The V gene lost 1 base and the J gene lost 9 bases, with 9 bases spanning the gap. Germline V gene data show CDR1 as MGHDK and CDR2 as SYGVNS. CDR3 residues: CASSEFAGKAFF. CDR3 DNA sequence: TGTGCCAGCAGTGAATTCGCAGGGAAAGCTTTCTTT.

The chain is built from TRBV7-2 and TRBJ2-5, with D perhaps TRBD2 (6 bases). CDR1 and CDR2 from the germline V gene are SGHTA and FQGNSA. The V gene lost 1 base and the J gene lost 7 bases, with 10 bases spanning the gap. The length of the CDR3 is 13 residues. The CDR3 reads CASSLGLGGTQYF. For the CDR3, the DNA is TGTGCCAGCAGCTTAGGGCTGGGAGGGACCCAGTACTTC.

The count of this clone is one. The rearrangement joins TRBV21-1 to TRBJ1-4; the table calls TRBD1, which could not be checked here. TRBV21-1 is termed a pseudogene. The CDR3 runs 13 residues. The CDR3 DNA reads TGTGCCAGCAGCTGCGGGCCAGGGGGAAAACTGTTTTTT. It codes for CASSCGPGGKLFF.

V is TRBV6-2 or TRBV6-3 and J is TRBJ1-5, with D unclear. This CDR3 comprises 19 residues. V was pared by 4 bases and J by 1 base, with 23 bases between. Germline assignment: CDR1 MNHEY and CDR2 SVGEGT. The CDR3 spells CASSSPTWTTAGSNQPQHF. As DNA, the CDR3 is TGTGCCAGCAGTTCGCCAACTTGGACCACTGCGGGGAGCAATCAGCCCCAGCATTTT.

The rearrangement uses TRBV19 and TRBJ2-1; TRBD2 matches 7 bases. Germline V lookup: CDR1 LNHDA, CDR2 SQIVND (reference sequence). The CDR3 consists of 15 residues. V was pared by 6 bases and J by 0 bases, with 5 bases of the junction left unmatched. CDR3 sequence: CASSSGGSSYNEQFF. DNA for the CDR3: TGTGCCAGTAGCAGCGGCGGGAGCTCCTACAATGAGCAGTTCTTC.

This chain links TRBV18 with TRBJ2-7; 8 bases are a match to TRBD2. The length of the CDR3 is 18 residues. V lost 2 bases and J lost 0; bases outside the gene matches: 12. CDR1 is KGHSH and CDR2 is LQKENI in the germline V gene. CDR3 loop: CASSPAMLAGASSYEQYF. CDR3 bases: TGTGCCAGCTCACCAGCGATGCTAGCGGGTGCGAGCTCCTACGAGCAGTACTTC.

About this clone itself: A junction boundary mismatches the germline segment, possibly from a read error. The chain employs TRBV3-1 (or the pseudogene TRBV3-2) and TRBJ2-3; 11 bases match TRBD2. Germline V gives CDR1 LGHDT, CDR2 YNNKEL (reference sequence). This CDR3 region has 14 residues. CDR3 coding DNA: TGTGCCAGCAGCCAATTTTTAGCGGGGGGGACCTTCACTTTT. The encoded protein is CASSQFLAGGTFTF.

This clone was seen a handful of times. The CDR3 DNA reads TGTGCCAGCTCACCTTCAATAGCGGGGGGGGATGAGCAGTTCTTC. This translates into CASSPSIAGGDEQFF. The J gene is TRBJ2-1, the V gene TRBV18, with 11 nucleotides matching TRBD2. With 3 bases clipped from V and 8 bases from J, the junction kept 6 bases outside the gene matches. Germline CDR1 KGHSH, CDR2 LQKENI. CDR3 length: 15 residues.

The chain is built from TRBV12-3 or TRBV12-4 and TRBJ2-7, with D possibly being TRBD1 (6 bases). This CDR3 is built from 12 residues. V lost 8 bases to trimming and J lost 6 bases, with 14 bases between them. The CDR3 DNA sequence: TGTGCCAGCTGGGGTTTAGGGGGCGAGCAGTACTTC. Protein: CASWGLGGEQYF.

The chain links TRBV4-3 to TRBJ1-2, with 8 positions matching TRBD1. The ends lost 4 bases at V and 4 bases at J; junction bases unmatched: 11. The CDR3 runs to 16 residues. Germline CDR1 is LGHNA and CDR2 is YSLEER. The CDR3 nucleotides are TGCGCCAGCAGCCCCGATCCGGGACAGGCGACCTATGGCTACACCTTC. Residues: CASSPDPGQATYGYTF.